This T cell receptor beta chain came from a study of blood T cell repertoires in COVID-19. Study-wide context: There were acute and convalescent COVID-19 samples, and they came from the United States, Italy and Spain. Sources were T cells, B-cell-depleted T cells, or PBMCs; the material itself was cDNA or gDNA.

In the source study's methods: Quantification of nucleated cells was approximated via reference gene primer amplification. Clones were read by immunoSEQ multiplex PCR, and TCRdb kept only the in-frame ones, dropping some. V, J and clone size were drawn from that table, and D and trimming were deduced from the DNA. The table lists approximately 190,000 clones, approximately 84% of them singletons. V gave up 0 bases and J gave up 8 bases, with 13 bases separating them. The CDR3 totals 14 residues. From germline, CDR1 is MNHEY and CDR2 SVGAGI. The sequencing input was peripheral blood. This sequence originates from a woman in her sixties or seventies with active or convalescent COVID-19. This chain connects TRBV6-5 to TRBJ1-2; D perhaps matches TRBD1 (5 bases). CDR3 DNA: TGTGCCAGCAGTTACTCTGGGGGGAGGTTGGGCTACACCTTC. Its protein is CASSYSGGRLGYTF.